This T cell receptor beta chain stems from a study of blood T cell repertoires in COVID-19. Study-level background: PBMCs, B-cell-depleted T cells, or T cells were the source of the cDNA or gDNA that made up the material.

The authors' processing: Estimation of nucleated cell counts was performed using reference gene primer amplification. The table came from immunoSEQ multiplex PCR; TCRdb's copy has only in-frame clones and leaves some out. V and J calls and clone size are those listed in that table; D and trimming were worked out from the DNA. This table holds over 150,000 clones, 83% found once. This clone was seen just once. The sequence derives from a woman aged 55-70 years with COVID-19, enrolled during active disease. Sequencing used peripheral blood.

The CDR3 DNA reads TGTGCCAGCAGCTTCCAAGGGGTACACAATGAGCAGTTCTTC. Translated, it gives CASSFQGVHNEQFF. This chain links TRBV7-2 with TRBJ2-1; D perhaps matches TRBD1 (5 bases). The V end was cut by 3 bases, the J end by 5 bases, with 11 bases between. The CDR3 extends over 14 amino acids. Germline CDR1 reads SGHTA; CDR2 reads FQGNSA.